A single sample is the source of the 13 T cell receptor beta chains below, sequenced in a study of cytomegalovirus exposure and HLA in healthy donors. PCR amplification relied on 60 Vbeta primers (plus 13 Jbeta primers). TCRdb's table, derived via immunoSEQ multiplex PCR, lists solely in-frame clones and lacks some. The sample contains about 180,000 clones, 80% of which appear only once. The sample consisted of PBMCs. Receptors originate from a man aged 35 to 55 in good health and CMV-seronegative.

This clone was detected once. The CDR3: CASSLRGREETQYF. CDR3 nucleotide sequence: TGTGCCAGCAGCTTAAGGGGGCGTGAGGAGACCCAGTACTTC. V and J are TRBV7-2 and TRBJ2-5, with 7 positions matching TRBD1. The CDR3 extends over 14 amino acids. The trim removed 2 bases at V and 5 bases at J, leaving 5 bases unmatched. Germline CDR1 and CDR2: SGHTA and FQGNSA.

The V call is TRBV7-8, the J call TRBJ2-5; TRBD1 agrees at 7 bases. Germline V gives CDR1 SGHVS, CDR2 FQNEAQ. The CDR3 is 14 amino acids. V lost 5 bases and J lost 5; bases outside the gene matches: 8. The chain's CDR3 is CASSPRQGWETQYF. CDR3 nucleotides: TGTGCCAGCAGCCCTAGACAGGGTTGGGAGACCCAGTACTTC.

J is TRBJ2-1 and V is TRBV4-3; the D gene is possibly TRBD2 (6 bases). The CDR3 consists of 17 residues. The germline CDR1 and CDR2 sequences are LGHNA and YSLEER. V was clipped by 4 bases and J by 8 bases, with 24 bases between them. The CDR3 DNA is TGCGCCAGCAGCCCGAAAGGCGGGGCGCAGGGTTTTTATGAGCAGTTCTTC. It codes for CASSPKGGAQGFYEQFF.

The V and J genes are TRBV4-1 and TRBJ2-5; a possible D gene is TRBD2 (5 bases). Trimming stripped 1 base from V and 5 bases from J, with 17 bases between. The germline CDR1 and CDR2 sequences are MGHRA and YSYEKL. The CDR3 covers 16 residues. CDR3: CASSQAPGFSRETQYF. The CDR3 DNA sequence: TGCGCCAGCAGCCAAGCCCCGGGGTTCAGCAGGGAGACCCAGTACTTC.

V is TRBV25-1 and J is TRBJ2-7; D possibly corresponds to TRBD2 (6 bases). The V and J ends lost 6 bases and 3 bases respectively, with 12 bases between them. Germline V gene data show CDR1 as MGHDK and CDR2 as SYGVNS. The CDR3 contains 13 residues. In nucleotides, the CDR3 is TGTGCCAGCAGGGTTAGCGGAGACTACGAGCAGTACTTC. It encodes CASRVSGDYEQYF.

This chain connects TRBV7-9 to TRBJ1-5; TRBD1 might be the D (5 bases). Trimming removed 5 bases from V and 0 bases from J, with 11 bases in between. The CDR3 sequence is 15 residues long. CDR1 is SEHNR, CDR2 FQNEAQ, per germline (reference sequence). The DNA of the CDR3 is TGTGCCAGCAGCCCGGGGACTTATAGCAATCAGCCCCAGCATTTT. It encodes CASSPGTYSNQPQHF.

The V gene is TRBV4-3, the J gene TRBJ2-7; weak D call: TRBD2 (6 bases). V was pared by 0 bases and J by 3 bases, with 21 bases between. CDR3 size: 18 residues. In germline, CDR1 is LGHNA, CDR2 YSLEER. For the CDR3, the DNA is TGCGCCAGCAGCCAAGACTCAACTCGCGGGGAGATCCTCTACGAGCAGTACTTC. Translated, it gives CASSQDSTRGEILYEQYF.

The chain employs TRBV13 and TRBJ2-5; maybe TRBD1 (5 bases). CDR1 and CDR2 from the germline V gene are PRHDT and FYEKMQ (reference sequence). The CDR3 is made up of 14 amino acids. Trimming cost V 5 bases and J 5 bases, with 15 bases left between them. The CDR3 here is CASSDQGVGETQYF. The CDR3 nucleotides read TGTGCCAGCAGCGATCAAGGGGTAGGGGAGACCCAGTACTTC. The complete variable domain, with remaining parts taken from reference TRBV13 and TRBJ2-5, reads AAGVIQSPRHLIKEKRETATLKCYPIPRHDTVYWYQQGPGQDPQFLISFYEKMQSDKGSIPDRFSAQQFSDYHSELNMSSLELGDSALYFCASSDQGVGETQYFGPGTRLLVL.

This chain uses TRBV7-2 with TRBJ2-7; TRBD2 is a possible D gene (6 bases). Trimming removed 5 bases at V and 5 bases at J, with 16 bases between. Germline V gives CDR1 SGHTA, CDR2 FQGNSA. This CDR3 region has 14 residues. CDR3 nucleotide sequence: TGTGCCAGCAGCCTTAGACTAGTACCTCACGAGCAGTACTTC. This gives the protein CASSLRLVPHEQYF.

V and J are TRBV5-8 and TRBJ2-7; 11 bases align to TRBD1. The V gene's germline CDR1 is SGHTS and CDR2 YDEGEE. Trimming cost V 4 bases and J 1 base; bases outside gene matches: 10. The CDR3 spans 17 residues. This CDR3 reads CASSRTGTGGMSYEQYF. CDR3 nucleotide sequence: TGTGCCAGCAGCCGGACCGGGACAGGGGGAATGTCCTACGAGCAGTACTTC.

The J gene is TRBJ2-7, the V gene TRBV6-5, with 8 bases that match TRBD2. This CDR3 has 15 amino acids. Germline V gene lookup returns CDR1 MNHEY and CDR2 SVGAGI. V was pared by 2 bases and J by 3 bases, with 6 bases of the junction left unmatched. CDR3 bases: TGTGCCAGCAGTTACCGAAGCGGGAGCAACTACGAGCAGTACTTC. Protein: CASSYRSGSNYEQYF.

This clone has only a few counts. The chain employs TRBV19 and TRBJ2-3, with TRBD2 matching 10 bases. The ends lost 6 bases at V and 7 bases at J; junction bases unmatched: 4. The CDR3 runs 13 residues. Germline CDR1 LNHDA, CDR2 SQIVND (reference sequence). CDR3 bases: TGTGCCAGTAGACCTAGCGGGAGATATACGCAGTATTTT. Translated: CASRPSGRYTQYF.

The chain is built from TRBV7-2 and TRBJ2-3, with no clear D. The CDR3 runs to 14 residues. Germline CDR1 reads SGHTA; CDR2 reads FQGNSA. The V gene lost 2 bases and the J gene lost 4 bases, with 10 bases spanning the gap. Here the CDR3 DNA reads TGTGCCAGCAGCTTAACAGCAGACGCAGATACGCAGTATTTT. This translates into CASSLTADADTQYF.